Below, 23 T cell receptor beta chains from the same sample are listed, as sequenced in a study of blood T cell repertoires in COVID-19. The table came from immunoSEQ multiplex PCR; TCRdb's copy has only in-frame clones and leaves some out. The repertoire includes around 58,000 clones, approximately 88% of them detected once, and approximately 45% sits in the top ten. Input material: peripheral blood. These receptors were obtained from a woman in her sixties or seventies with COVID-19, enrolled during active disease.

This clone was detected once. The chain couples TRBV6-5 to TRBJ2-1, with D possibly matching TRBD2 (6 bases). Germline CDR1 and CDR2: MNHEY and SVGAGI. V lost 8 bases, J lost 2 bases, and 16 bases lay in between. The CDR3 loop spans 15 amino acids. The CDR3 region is CASRPAGFPYNEQFF. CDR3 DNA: TGTGCCAGCCGCCCCGCGGGGTTCCCCTACAATGAGCAGTTCTTC.

The CDR3 DNA is TGTGCCAGCAGCGTAGAGGGAGGCTGGTCCTATAATTCACCCCTCCACTTT. Its protein product is CASSVEGGWSYNSPLHF. The chain is built from TRBV9 and TRBJ1-6, with unresolved D. There are 17 residues in the CDR3. CDR1 and CDR2 (germline): SGDLS, YYNGEE. V lost 0 bases and J lost 1, with 11 bases in between.

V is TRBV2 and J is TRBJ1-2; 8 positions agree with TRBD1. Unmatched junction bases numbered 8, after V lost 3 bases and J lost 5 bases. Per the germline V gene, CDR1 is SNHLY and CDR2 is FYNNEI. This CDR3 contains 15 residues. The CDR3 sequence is CASSEADRVGYGYTF. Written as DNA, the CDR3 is TGTGCCAGCAGTGAGGCGGACAGGGTGGGGTATGGCTACACCTTC. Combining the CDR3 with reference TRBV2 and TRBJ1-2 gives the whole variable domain EPEVTQTPSHQVTQMGQEVILRCVPISNHLYFYWYRQILGQKVEFLVSFYNNEISEKSEIFDDQFSVERPDGSNFTLKIRSTKLEDSAMYFCASSEADRVGYGYTFGSGTRLTVV.

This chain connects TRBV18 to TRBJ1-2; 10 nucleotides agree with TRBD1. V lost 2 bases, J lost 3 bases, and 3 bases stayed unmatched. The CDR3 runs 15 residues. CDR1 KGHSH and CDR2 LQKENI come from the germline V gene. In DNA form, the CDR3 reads TGTGCCAGCTCACCAGGACAGGGGGTAGACTATGGCTACACCTTC. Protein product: CASSPGQGVDYGYTF.

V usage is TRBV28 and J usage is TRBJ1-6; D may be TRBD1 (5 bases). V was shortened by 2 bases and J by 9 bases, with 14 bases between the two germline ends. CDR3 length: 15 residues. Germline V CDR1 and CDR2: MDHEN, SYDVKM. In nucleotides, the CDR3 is TGTGCCAGCAGTTTAGGGACCGGGGGGGGTTCACCCCTCCACTTT. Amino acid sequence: CASSLGTGGGSPLHF.

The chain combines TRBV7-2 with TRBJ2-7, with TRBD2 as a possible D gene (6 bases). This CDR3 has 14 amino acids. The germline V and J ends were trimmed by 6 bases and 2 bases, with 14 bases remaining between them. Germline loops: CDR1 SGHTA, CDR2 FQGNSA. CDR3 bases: TGTGCCAGCAGGGCGGGACGGGGCACCTACGAGCAGTACTTC. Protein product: CASRAGRGTYEQYF.

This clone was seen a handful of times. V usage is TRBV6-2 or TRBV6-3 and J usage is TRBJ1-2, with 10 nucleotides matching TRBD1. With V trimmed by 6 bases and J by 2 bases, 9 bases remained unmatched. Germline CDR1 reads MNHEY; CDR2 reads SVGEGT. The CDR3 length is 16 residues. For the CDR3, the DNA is TGTGCCAGCAGCCCTCTCCCGGGACAGGGGAACTATGGCTACACCTTC. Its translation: CASSPLPGQGNYGYTF.

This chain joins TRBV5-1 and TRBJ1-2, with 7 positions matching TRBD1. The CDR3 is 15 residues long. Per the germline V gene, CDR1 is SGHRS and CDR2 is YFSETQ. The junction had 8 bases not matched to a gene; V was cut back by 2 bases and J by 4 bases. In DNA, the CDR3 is TGCGCCAGCAGCTTACAGGGGAAGGGTCTCTATGGCTACACCTTC. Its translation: CASSLQGKGLYGYTF. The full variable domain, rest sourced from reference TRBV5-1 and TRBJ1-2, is KAGVTQTPRYLIKTRGQQVTLSCSPISGHRSVSWYQQTPGQGLQFLFEYFSETQRNKGNFPGRFSGRQFSNSRSEMNVSTLELGDSALYLCASSLQGKGLYGYTFGSGTRLTVV.

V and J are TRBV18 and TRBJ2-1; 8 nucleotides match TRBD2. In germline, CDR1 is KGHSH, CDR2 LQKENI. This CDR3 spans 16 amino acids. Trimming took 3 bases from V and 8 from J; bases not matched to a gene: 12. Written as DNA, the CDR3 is TGTGCCAGCTCACCGCCCGGGGGGGGAGGTGTCCATGAGCAGTTCTTC. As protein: CASSPPGGGGVHEQFF.

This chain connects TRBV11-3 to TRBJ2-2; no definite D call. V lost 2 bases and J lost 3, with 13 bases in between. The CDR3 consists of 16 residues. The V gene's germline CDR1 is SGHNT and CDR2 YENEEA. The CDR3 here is CASSLKASPYTGELFF. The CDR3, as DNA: TGTGCCAGCAGCTTAAAAGCATCGCCCTACACCGGGGAGCTGTTTTTT. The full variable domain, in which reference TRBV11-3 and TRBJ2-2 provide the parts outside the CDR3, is EAGVVQSPRYKIIEKKQPVAFWCNPISGHNTLYWYLQNLGQGPELLIRYENEEAVDDSQLPKDRFSAERLKGVDSTLKIQPAELGDSAVYLCASSLKASPYTGELFFGEGSRLTVL.

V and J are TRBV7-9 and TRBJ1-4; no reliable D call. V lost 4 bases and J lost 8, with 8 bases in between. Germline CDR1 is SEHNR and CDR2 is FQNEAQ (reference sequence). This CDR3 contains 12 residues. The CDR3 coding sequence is TGTGCCAGCAGCTCTTTAGTGGAAAAACTGTTTTTT. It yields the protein CASSSLVEKLFF.

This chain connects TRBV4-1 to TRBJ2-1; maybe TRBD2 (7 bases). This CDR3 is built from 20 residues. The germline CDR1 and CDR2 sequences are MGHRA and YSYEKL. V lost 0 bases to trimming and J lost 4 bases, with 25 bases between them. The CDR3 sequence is CASSQEEETGWTGGYNEQFF. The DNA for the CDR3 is TGCGCCAGCAGCCAAGAAGAAGAAACAGGGTGGACGGGGGGTTACAATGAGCAGTTCTTC.

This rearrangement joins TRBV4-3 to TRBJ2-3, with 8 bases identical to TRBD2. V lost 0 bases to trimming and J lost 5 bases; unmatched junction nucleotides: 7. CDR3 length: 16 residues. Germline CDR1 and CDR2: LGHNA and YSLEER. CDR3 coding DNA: TGCGCCAGCAGCCAAGATCGCGCGGGGGGCGGAGATACGCAGTATTTT. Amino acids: CASSQDRAGGGDTQYF.

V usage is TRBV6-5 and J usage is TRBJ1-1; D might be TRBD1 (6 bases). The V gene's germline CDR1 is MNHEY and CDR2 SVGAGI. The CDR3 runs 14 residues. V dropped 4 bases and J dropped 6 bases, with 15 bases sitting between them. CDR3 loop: CASSSAGVRSEAFF. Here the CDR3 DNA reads TGTGCCAGCAGTTCCGCAGGGGTAAGGTCTGAAGCTTTCTTT.

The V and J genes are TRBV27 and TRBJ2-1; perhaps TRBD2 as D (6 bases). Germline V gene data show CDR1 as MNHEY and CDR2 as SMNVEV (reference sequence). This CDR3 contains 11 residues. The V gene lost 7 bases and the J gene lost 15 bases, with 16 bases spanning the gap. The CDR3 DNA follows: TGTGCCAGCACTCTGGGGACTGAAAGGTTCTTC. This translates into CASTLGTERFF.

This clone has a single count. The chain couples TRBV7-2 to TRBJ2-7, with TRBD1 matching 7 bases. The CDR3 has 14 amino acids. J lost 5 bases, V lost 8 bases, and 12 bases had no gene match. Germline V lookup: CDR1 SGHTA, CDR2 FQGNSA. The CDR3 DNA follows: TGTGCCAGCGGTTTACAGGGGCTACACAACGAGCAGTACTTC. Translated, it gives CASGLQGLHNEQYF.

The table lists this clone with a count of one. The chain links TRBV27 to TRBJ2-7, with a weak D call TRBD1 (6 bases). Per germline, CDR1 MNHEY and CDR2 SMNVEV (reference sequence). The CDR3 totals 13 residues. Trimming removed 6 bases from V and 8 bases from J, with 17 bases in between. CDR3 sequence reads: CASRRTGWDQQYF. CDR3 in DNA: TGTGCCAGCAGGCGTACAGGGTGGGACCAGCAGTACTTC.

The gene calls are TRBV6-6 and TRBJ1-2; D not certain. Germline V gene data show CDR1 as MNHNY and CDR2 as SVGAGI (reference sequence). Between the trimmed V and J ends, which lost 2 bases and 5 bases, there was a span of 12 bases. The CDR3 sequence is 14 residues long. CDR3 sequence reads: CASSYGGELYGYTF. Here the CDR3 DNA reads TGTGCCAGCAGTTACGGCGGGGAATTGTATGGCTACACCTTC.

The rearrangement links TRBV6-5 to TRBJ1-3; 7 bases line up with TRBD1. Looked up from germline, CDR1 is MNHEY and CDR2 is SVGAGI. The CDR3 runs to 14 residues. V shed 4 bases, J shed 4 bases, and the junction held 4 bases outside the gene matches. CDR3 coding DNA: TGTGCCAGCAGTTCCACAGGGGAGGGAAACACCATATATTTT. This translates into CASSSTGEGNTIYF.

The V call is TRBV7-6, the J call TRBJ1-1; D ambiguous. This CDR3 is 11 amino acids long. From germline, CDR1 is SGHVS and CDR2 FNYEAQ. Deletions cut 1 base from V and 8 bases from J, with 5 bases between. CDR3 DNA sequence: TGTGCCAGCAGCTTAGGTACAGAAGCTTTCTTT. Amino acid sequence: CASSLGTEAFF.

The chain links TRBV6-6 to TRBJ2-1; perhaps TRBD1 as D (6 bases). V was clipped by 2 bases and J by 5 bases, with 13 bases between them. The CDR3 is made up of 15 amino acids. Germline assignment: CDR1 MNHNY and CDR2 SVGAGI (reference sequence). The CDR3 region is CASSYPKDSHNEQFF. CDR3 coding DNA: TGTGCCAGCAGTTACCCCAAGGACAGCCACAATGAGCAGTTCTTC.

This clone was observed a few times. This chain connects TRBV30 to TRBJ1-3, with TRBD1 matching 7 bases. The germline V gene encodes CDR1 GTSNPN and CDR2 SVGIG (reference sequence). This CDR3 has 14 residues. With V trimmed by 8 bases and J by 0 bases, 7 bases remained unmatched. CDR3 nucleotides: TGTGCCGGGCAAAACAGGGGCTCTGGAAACACCATATATTTT. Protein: CAGQNRGSGNTIYF.

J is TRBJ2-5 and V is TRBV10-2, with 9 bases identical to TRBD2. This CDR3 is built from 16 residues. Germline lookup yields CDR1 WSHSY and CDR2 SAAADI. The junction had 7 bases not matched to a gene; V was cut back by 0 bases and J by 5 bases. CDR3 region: CASSESLAGERETQYF. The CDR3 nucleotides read TGCGCCAGCAGTGAGTCGTTAGCGGGAGAACGCGAGACCCAGTACTTC.